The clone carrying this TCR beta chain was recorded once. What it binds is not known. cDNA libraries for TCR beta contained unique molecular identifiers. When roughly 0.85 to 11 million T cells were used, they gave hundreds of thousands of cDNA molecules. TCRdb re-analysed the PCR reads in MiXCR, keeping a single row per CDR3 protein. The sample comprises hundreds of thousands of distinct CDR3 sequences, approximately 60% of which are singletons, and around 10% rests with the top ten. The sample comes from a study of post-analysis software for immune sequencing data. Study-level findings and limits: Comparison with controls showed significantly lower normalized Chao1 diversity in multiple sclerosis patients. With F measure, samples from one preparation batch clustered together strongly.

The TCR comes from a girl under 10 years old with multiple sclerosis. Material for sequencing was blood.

CDR3 DNA sequence: TGTGCCACCAGTGCACGGCAGCTAAATGAAAAACTGTTTTTT. Translating it yields CATSARQLNEKLFF. The chain is built from TRBV24-1 and TRBJ1-4; D gene ambiguous. Germline V gene data show CDR1 as KGHDR and CDR2 as SFDVKD. This CDR3 contains 14 residues. Trimming left V 5 bases short and J 5 bases short, with 11 bases between.